Described below is a single T cell receptor beta chain sequence and its context. Its antigen is as yet unknown. No conserved phenylalanine or tryptophan ends this CDR3, so it is likely a read error. The DNA is omitted, as the CDR3 cannot be located on it reliably, and the CDR3 follows TCRdb's listing. Per germline, CDR1 SGHAT and CDR2 FQNNGV. The CDR3 contains 14 residues when both ends are counted. This record belongs to a study of tumor and adjacent non-tumor tissue in lung cancer. About the research overall: Histology: 12 adenocarcinoma, a couple of squamous cell carcinoma, 1 small cell lung cancer. Samples averaged about 4.17 million productive TCRbeta reads each. General study points: Shorter survival was associated with higher TCR diversity in tumors.

A modified ARM-PCR protocol with three rounds of nested PCR amplified TCRbeta. TCRdb reprocessed the multiplex PCR reads with MiXCR, giving one entry per CDR3 protein. The data show over 100,000 distinct CDR3 sequences, 60% to 70% seen once. This sample's RNA came from whole unsorted tissue. Distant lung tissue was collected more than 3 cm away from the tumor edge. Sequencing used distant non-tumor lung tissue. This sequence originates from a man aged 55 to 70 with non-small cell lung cancer. The rearrangement joins TRBV11-2 to TRBJ2-1. The CDR3 loop reads CASSLGGHHNEQLS.